Sequencing of this T cell receptor (beta chain) was carried out in a study of blood T cell repertoires in COVID-19. On the study more broadly: The United States, Italy and Spain provided the acute and convalescent COVID-19 samples.

Germline CDR1 is LNHDA and CDR2 is SQIVND (reference sequence). This CDR3 region has 18 residues. V was cut by 0 bases and J by 4 bases, with 19 bases left in between. Data came from immunoSEQ multiplex PCR; TCRdb stores just in-frame clones and leaves some out. The sample has under 200,000 clones; roughly 86% are singletons. The rearrangement links TRBV19 to TRBJ1-5, with D hard to call. The sequencing sample was made of peripheral blood. This sequence was found in a man aged 40-55 years who had recovered from COVID-19. The CDR3 loop reads CASSIDRIVGQSNQPQHF. The CDR3 DNA reads as TGTGCCAGTAGTATAGATCGTATTGTGGGCCAAAGTAATCAGCCCCAGCATTTT.